The entry that follows covers one TCR beta chain sequence. Its antigen is not known. One base away lies a much larger clone, so this may be a sequencing read error. This specimen belongs to a study of T cells in Graves' hyperthyroidism and ophthalmopathy. Study-level results: Most clonotypes expanded in the thyroid (above 0.001) were also present in blood.

The source material, RNA transcripts, was used to amplify TCR beta CDR3 regions. First-round RT-PCR targeting the TCR CDR3 was performed with the HTBI primer set. MiXCR was run by TCRdb on the multiplex PCR reads, yielding one entry per CDR3 protein. The sample holds hundreds of thousands of distinct CDR3 sequences; less than 25% are singletons and the top ten take over 30%. Germline V gene sequence: CDR1 SGHAT, CDR2 FQNNGV. The CDR3 runs to 17 residues. Trimming shortened V by 1 base and J by 2 bases, and 15 bases separated the two germline ends. The cohort's ophthalmopathy patients, a group with duration under 3 months, had a Clinical Activity Score of at least 3 and a NOSPECS grade of at least 4. Clinical symptoms, serum thyroxine, TRAb, thyroid ultrasound and orbital computed tomography established diagnosis. The source of the PBMCs was 9.5 to 10 ml of fresh peripheral blood.

The sequenced material came from blood. The gene calls are TRBV11-2 and TRBJ2-1; no reliable D call. This TCR came from a man aged 30 to 39 with Graves' ophthalmopathy. The CDR3 DNA reads as TGTGCCAGCAGCTTAGTGACTGGCGGTAACCCCTACAATGAGCAGTTCTTC. Translated: CASSLVTGGNPYNEQFF.